The entry that follows covers one TCR beta chain sequence. From the reads, TCRdb called clonotypes with MiXCR, one entry per CDR3 protein. The profile shows about 310,000 distinct CDR3 sequences, about a tenth of them singletons. The data are from a study of T cell repertoires in cytomegalovirus infection. Overall study context: Matching HLA type, along with CMV infection, was indicated by public TCR beta signatures.

The CDR3 sequence is 14 residues long. The V gene's germline CDR1 is SQVTM and CDR2 ANQGSEA. Trimming left V 4 bases short and J 4 bases short, with 14 bases between. The V call is TRBV29-1, the J call TRBJ2-1; either TRBD1 or TRBD2 may supply D (6 bases each). Source material: PBMCs. The clonotype originates from a human donor in good health (CMV status not recorded). Some clones in this sample may be carry-over from other donors' samples. The CDR3 reads CSVAYKGGYNEQFF. The CDR3 region has the DNA TGCAGCGTTGCCTATAAGGGGGGATACAATGAGCAGTTCTTC.